The next 10 T cell receptor beta chains were all read from a single sample in a study of CD8 T cells in Susac syndrome. RNA totalling roughly 0.5 to 1 ug underwent reverse transcription with random hexamers. Using its own MiXCR run on the immunoSEQ multiplex PCR reads, TCRdb lists one record per CDR3 protein. This sample yields about 90,000 distinct CDR3 sequences, of which about 96% are seen a single time; roughly 0.68% belongs to the top ten. Sequences were obtained from CD8+ T cells from PBMCs. The receptors derive from a human donor with Susac syndrome.

The chain links TRBV20-1 to TRBJ2-3, with D unclear. V was shortened by 6 bases and J by 2 bases, with 12 bases between the two germline ends. In germline, CDR1 is DFQATT, CDR2 SNEGSKA (reference sequence). This CDR3 is built from 13 residues. The DNA for the CDR3 is TGCAGTGCCGCAGCTGGCCCCACAGATACGCAGTATTTT. Residues: CSAAAGPTDTQYF.

V is TRBV12-3 or TRBV12-4 and J is TRBJ2-3; 9 nucleotides line up with TRBD2. Trimming cost V 4 bases and J 5 bases; bases outside gene matches: 10. The CDR3 totals 16 residues. The chain's CDR3 is CASSSLLGLARDTQYF. The CDR3 coding sequence is TGTGCCAGCAGTTCCCTATTGGGACTAGCCCGAGATACGCAGTATTTT.

This sequence joins TRBV20-1 and TRBJ2-7; a weak D match, TRBD2 (6 bases). Germline CDR1 reads DFQATT; CDR2 reads SNEGSKA (reference sequence). There are 14 residues in the CDR3. Trimming took 0 bases from V and 4 from J, leaving 13 bases between them. CDR3 in amino acids: CSARDWEEGYEQYF. The CDR3 nucleotides are TGCAGTGCTAGAGATTGGGAGGAGGGGTACGAGCAGTACTTC.

The chain uses TRBV5-4 and TRBJ2-7; the D gene is possibly TRBD1 (5 bases). Germline assignment: CDR1 SGHNT and CDR2 YYREEE (reference sequence). This CDR3 is 13 amino acids long. With 4 bases removed from V and 2 bases from J, the gap between germline ends came to 10 bases. The DNA for the CDR3 is TGTGCCAGCAGCCCCGTAGGGGCCTACGAGCAGTACTTC. Residues: CASSPVGAYEQYF.

The chain carries TRBV5-1 and TRBJ2-7; a weak D match, TRBD2 (6 bases). CDR1 is SGHRS and CDR2 is YFSETQ in the germline V gene. With 6 bases removed from V and 2 bases from J, the gap between germline ends came to 15 bases. This CDR3 region has 14 residues. The CDR3 region has the DNA TGCGCCAGCATGGAGGAGGGGTCCCCCTACGAGCAGTACTTC. This codes for CASMEEGSPYEQYF.

V gene TRBV20-1 combines with J gene TRBJ1-6, with D possibly matching TRBD1 (6 bases). Germline-derived CDR1 and CDR2 are DFQATT and SNEGSKA (reference sequence). Trimming pared 0 bases from V and 0 bases from J, leaving 15 bases between. CDR3 length equals 18 residues. CDR3 DNA sequence: TGCAGTGCTAGAGATTACGGGACACACGACTCCTATAATTCACCCCTCCACTTT. As protein: CSARDYGTHDSYNSPLHF.

This clonotype was observed a handful of times. The chain joins TRBV11-3 to TRBJ1-3; no reliable D call. This CDR3 has 13 amino acids. Germline V CDR1 and CDR2: SGHNT, YENEEA. Trimming stripped 3 bases from V and 3 bases from J, with 6 bases between. The CDR3 loop reads CASSLADGNTIYF. DNA of the CDR3: TGTGCCAGCAGCTTGGCGGATGGAAACACCATATATTTT.

This clonotype was picked up one time. This sequence joins TRBV9 and TRBJ2-1; 7 bases line up with TRBD1. V lost 2 bases to trimming and J lost 5 bases; unmatched junction nucleotides: 7. This CDR3 region has 15 residues. Germline-derived CDR1 and CDR2 are SGDLS and YYNGEE. The CDR3 is CASSVVGTADNEQFF. For the CDR3, the DNA is TGTGCCAGCAGCGTTGTCGGGACAGCGGACAATGAGCAGTTCTTC. Using reference TRBV9 and TRBJ2-1 for the parts outside the CDR3, the full variable domain is DSGVTQTPKHLITATGQRVTLRCSPRSGDLSVYWYQQSLDQGLQFLIQYYNGEERAKGNILERFSAQQFPDLHSELNLSSLELGDSALYFCASSVVGTADNEQFFGPGTRLTVL.

The rearrangement links TRBV25-1 to TRBJ2-6; the match to TRBD1 covers 7 bases. The CDR3 length is 16 residues. Germline V gives CDR1 MGHDK, CDR2 SYGVNS. V shed 4 bases and J 2 bases; nucleotides not matched to a gene: 5. The CDR3 sequence: CASSADGTAGANVLTF. The CDR3 nucleotides are TGTGCCAGCAGTGCCGACGGGACAGCTGGGGCCAACGTCCTGACTTTC.

V gene TRBV5-1 combines with J gene TRBJ1-2; D is undetermined. V dropped 0 bases and J dropped 3 bases, with 9 bases sitting between them. CDR1 and CDR2 from the germline V gene are SGHRS and YFSETQ. The CDR3 is 14 amino acids. The CDR3 here is CASSLAGGYYGYTF. The CDR3, as DNA: TGCGCCAGCAGCTTGGCCGGTGGATACTATGGCTACACCTTC. The complete variable domain, with remaining parts taken from reference TRBV5-1 and TRBJ1-2, reads KAGVTQTPRYLIKTRGQQVTLSCSPISGHRSVSWYQQTPGQGLQFLFEYFSETQRNKGNFPGRFSGRQFSNSRSEMNVSTLELGDSALYLCASSLAGGYYGYTFGSGTRLTVV.